Listed below are T cell receptor beta chains from one sample, sequenced in a study of blood T cell repertoires in COVID-19. The assay was immunoSEQ multiplex PCR, and TCRdb's table has in-frame clones only and misses some. The sample has approximately 50,000 clones, about 76% seen once. Sequenced input: peripheral blood. These receptors originate from a man between 65 and 85 years old with active or convalescent COVID-19. The CDR3 runs from the conserved cysteine through the conserved F or W. A D gene is named only where the DNA matches it firmly. Some rows have no size entry. The others give once, few or many, or a class for an expanded clone.

CASSRDRGISPLHF	TGTGCCAGCAGCCGGGACAGGGGGATATCACCCCTCCACTTT	TRBD1	TRBJ1-6	NA	TRBV2
CASSRGADEQYF	TGTGCCAGCTCCAGGGGGGCCGACGAGCAGTACTTC	NA	TRBJ2-7	once	TRBV6-5
CASSQVFRGQGQNEQYF	TGCGCCAGCAGCCAAGTCTTTAGGGGACAGGGTCAAAACGAGCAGTACTTC	TRBD1	TRBJ2-7	few	TRBV4-1
CASSRHNTEAFF	TGTGCCAGCAGCAGACATAACACTGAAGCTTTCTTT	NA	TRBJ1-1	NA	TRBV11-2
CASSKRTLNTEAFF	TGTGCCAGCAGCAAAAGGACTTTGAACACTGAAGCTTTCTTT	NA	TRBJ1-1	NA	TRBV21-1
CASSVQQYTEAFF	TGTGCCAGCAGCGTACAACAGTACACTGAAGCTTTCTTT	NA	TRBJ1-1	NA	TRBV9
CASRSTGGRFEKLFF	TGTGCCAGCAGGTCCACAGGGGGTCGGTTTGAAAAACTGTTTTTT	TRBD1	TRBJ1-4	once	TRBV2
CASSERVRVTNEKLFF	TGTGCCAGCAGTGAGCGGGTTCGTGTAACTAATGAAAAACTGTTTTTT	NA	TRBJ1-4	few	TRBV6-1
CASSEGQGIYSPLHF	TGTGCCAGCAGCGAAGGACAGGGGATATATTCACCCCTCCACTTT	TRBD1	TRBJ1-6	few	TRBV4-2
CASSMWQENTEAFF	TGTGCCAGTAGTATGTGGCAGGAGAACACTGAAGCTTTCTTT	NA	TRBJ1-1	NA	TRBV19
CSVDGGGRETQYF	TGCAGCGTTGATGGGGGGGGGAGAGAGACCCAGTACTTC	TRBD2	TRBJ2-5	NA	TRBV29-1
CAWSEGEDSPLHF	TGTGCCTGGAGTGAAGGGGAAGATTCACCCCTCCACTTT	NA	TRBJ1-6	NA	TRBV30
CASSLPITSGSNEQFF	TGTGCCAGCAGCCTCCCCATAACTAGCGGTTCCAATGAGCAGTTCTTC	TRBD2	TRBJ2-1	NA	TRBV7-9
CASSIRSGADTQYF	TGTGCCAGTAGTATTCGTAGCGGGGCAGATACGCAGTATTTT	TRBD2	TRBJ2-3	NA	TRBV19
CATREGDYGYTF	TGTGCCACCCGCGAAGGAGACTATGGCTACACCTTC	NA	TRBJ1-2	few	TRBV10-3
CASSLYRGSGEKLFF	TGTGCCAGCAGCTTGTACCGGGGGAGCGGGGAAAAACTGTTTTTT	NA	TRBJ1-4	NA	TRBV7-2
CASSQGYEQFF	TGTGCCAGCAGCCAGGGCTATGAGCAGTTCTTC	NA	TRBJ2-1	once	TRBV5-5
CASSQEDRIPNTGELFF	TGTGCCAGCAGCCAGGAGGACAGGATCCCGAACACCGGGGAGCTGTTTTTT	NA	TRBJ2-2	NA	TRBV21-1
CASSLGSSSGANVLTF	TGTGCCAGCAGCTTGGGGTCCAGCTCTGGGGCCAACGTCCTGACTTTC	NA	TRBJ2-6	NA	TRBV5-4
CASSNNPGTGGDGYTF	TGTGCCAGCAGCAATAATCCCGGGACAGGGGGCGATGGCTACACCTTC	TRBD1	TRBJ1-2	few	TRBV11-1
CASSLTNGGRGFF	TGTGCCAGCAGCTTAACGAACGGAGGCCGAGGTTTCTTT	NA	TRBJ1-1	NA	TRBV7-3
CAWRGGQNTEAFF	TGTGCCTGGAGGGGGGGGCAGAACACTGAAGCTTTCTTT	NA	TRBJ1-1	NA	TRBV30
CASSLFRGEETQYF	TGTGCCAGCAGCTTGTTTCGCGGGGAAGAGACCCAGTACTTC	NA	TRBJ2-5	NA	TRBV5-6
CASSRDRGSNYGYTF	TGCGCCAGCAGCCGGGACAGGGGCTCTAACTATGGCTACACCTTC	TRBD1	TRBJ1-2	NA	TRBV4-3
CASSGAGRDFYNEQFF	TGTGCCAGCAGTGGGGCGGGGCGGGACTTCTACAATGAGCAGTTCTTC	NA	TRBJ2-1	NA	TRBV28
CASSIASGRGNTGELFF	TGTGCCAGTAGTATAGCCAGCGGGAGAGGGAACACCGGGGAGCTGTTTTTT	TRBD2	TRBJ2-2	few	TRBV19
CSVSRGGTGELFF	TGCAGCGTTAGCAGGGGTGGCACCGGGGAGCTGTTTTTT	NA	TRBJ2-2	NA	TRBV29-1
CASTGLRSGNTIYF	TGTGCCAGCACGGGCCTTCGCTCTGGAAACACCATATATTTT	NA	TRBJ1-3	few	TRBV7-9
CASSFTGTGTYEQYF	TGTGCCAGCAGCTTCACCGGGACAGGGACATACGAGCAGTACTTC	TRBD1	TRBJ2-7	NA	TRBV5-5
CASSLGTDSSYNEQFF	TGCGCCAGCAGCTTGGGTACAGACAGCTCCTACAATGAGCAGTTCTTC	NA	TRBJ2-1	NA	TRBV5-1
CAWSVPGRNSPLHF	TGTGCCTGGAGTGTACCAGGGAGGAATTCACCCCTCCACTTT	NA	TRBJ1-6	NA	TRBV30
CASSSRAQENTEAFF	TGTGCCAGTAGTAGTAGAGCACAGGAGAACACTGAAGCTTTCTTT	NA	TRBJ1-1	NA	TRBV19